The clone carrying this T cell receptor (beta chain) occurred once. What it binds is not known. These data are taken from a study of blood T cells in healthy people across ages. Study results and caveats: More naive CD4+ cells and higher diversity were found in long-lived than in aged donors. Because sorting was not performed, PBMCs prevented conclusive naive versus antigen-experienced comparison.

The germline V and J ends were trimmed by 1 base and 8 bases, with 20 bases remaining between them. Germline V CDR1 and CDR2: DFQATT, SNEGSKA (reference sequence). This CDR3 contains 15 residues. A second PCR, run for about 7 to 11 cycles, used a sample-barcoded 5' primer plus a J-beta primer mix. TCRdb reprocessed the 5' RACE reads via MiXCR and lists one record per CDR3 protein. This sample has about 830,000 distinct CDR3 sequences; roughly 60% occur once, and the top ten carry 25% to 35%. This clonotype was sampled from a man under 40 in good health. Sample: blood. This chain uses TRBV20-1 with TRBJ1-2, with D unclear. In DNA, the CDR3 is TGCAGTGCTAGAGGGGCTCGGGTAGGAGGTTCCGGCTACACCTTC. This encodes CSARGARVGGSGYTF.